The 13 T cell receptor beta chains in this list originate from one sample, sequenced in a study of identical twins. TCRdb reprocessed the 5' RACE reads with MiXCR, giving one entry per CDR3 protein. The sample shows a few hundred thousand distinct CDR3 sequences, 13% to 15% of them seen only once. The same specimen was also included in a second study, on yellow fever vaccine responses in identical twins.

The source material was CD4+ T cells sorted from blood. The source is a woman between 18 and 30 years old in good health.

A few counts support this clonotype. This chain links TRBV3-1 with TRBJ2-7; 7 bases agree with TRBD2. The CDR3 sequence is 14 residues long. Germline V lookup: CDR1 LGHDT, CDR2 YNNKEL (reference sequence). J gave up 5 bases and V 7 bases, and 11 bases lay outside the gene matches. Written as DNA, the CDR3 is TGTGCCAGCACCCCCGGGACTACGTCGAACGAGCAGTACTTC. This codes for CASTPGTTSNEQYF.

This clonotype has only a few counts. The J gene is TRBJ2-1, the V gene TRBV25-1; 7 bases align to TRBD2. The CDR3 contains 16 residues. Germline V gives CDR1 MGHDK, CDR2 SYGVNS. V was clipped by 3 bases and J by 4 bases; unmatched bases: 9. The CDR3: CASSDRALATYNEQFF. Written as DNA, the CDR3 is TGTGCCAGCAGTGACAGAGCACTAGCGACTTACAATGAGCAGTTCTTC.

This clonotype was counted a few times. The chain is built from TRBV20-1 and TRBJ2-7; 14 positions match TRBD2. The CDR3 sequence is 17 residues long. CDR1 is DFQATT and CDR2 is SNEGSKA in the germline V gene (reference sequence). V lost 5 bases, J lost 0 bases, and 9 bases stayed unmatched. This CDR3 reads CSAPQTSGRAGSYEQYF. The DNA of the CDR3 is TGCAGTGCTCCGCAGACTAGCGGGAGGGCGGGCTCCTACGAGCAGTACTTC.

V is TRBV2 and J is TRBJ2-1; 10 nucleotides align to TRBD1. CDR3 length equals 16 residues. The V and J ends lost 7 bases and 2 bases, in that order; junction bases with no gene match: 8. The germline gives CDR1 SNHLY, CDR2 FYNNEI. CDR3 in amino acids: CASNLPGQGTYNEQFF. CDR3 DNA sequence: TGTGCCAGCAATTTACCGGGACAGGGGACCTACAATGAGCAGTTCTTC.

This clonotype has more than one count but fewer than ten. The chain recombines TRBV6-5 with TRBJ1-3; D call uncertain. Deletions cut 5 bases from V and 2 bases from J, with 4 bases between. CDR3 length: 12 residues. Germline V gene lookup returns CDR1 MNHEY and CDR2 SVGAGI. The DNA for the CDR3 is TGTGCCAGCAGTGCCACTGGAAACACCATATATTTT. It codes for CASSATGNTIYF.

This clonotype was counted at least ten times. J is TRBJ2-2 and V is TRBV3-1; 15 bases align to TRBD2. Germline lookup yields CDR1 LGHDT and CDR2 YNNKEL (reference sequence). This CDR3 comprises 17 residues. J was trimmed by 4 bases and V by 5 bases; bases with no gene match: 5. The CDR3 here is CASSGTGLAGGTGELFF. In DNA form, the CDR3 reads TGTGCCAGCAGCGGAACGGGACTAGCGGGAGGCACCGGGGAGCTGTTTTTT.

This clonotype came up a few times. The CDR3 here is CASSQWTSGELFF. CDR3 sequence (DNA): TGTGCCAGCAGCCAATGGACTAGCGGGGAGCTGTTTTTT. This chain uses TRBV3-1 with TRBJ2-2, with 7 bases fitting TRBD2. The length of the CDR3 is 13 residues. V lost 2 bases, J lost 7 bases, and 1 base stayed unmatched. The germline V gene encodes CDR1 LGHDT and CDR2 YNNKEL (reference sequence).

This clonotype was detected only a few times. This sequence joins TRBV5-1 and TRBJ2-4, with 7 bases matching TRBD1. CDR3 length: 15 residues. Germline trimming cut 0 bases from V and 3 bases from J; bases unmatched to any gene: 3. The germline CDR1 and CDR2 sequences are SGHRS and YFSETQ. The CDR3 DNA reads TGCGCCAGCAGCTTGGAGGGGGCTGACAAAAACATTCAGTACTTC. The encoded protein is CASSLEGADKNIQYF.

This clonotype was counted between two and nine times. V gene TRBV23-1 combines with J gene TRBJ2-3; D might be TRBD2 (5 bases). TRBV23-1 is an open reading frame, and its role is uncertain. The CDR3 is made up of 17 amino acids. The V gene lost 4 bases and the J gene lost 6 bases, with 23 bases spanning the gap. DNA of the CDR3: TGCGCCAGCAGTCCCCCCTCGTCGGTATCGCCGGGGGATACGCAGTATTTT. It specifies CASSPPSSVSPGDTQYF.

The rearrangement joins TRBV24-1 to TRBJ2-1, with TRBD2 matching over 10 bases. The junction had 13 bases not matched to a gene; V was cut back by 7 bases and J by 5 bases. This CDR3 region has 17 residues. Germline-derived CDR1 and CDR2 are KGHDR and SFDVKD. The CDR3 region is CATSDDKLLAGNNEQFF. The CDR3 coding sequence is TGTGCCACCAGCGACGATAAACTACTAGCGGGAAACAATGAGCAGTTCTTC.

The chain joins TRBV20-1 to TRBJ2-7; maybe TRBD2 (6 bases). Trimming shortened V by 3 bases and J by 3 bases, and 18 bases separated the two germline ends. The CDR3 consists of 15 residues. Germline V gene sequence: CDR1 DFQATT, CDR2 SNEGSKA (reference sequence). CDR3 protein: CSARDAGTSLYEQYF. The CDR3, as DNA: TGCAGTGCTAGGGACGCCGGGACTTCACTCTACGAGCAGTACTTC.

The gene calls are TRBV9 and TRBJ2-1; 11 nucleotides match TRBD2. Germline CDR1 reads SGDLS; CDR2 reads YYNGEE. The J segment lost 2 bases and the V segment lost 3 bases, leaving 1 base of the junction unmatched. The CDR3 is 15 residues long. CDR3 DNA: TGTGCCAGCAGCGAACTAGCGGGGGCCTACAATGAGCAGTTCTTC. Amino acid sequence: CASSELAGAYNEQFF.

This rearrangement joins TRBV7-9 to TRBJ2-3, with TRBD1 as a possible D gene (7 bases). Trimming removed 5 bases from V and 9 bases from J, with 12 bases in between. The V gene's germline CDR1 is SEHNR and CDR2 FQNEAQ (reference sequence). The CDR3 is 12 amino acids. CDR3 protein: CASSLPGGTQYF. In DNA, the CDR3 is TGTGCCAGCAGCCTTCCAGGGGGGACGCAGTATTTT.